This TCR beta chain was sequenced for a study of cytomegalovirus exposure and HLA in healthy donors. In this sample, this clone turned up a few times. Its antigen remains unknown. PCR primers comprised 60 Vbeta and 13 Jbeta primers. Libraries were prepared by immunoSEQ multiplex PCR; TCRdb keeps only in-frame clonotypes and omits some of them. The profile shows more than 85,000 clones, around four fifths of them singletons. Notes on the study in general: High sensitivity and specificity were reportedly achieved when the classifier diagnosed cytomegalovirus status.

Trimming took 8 bases from V and 4 from J, leaving 17 bases between them. Germline CDR1 reads MDHEN; CDR2 reads SYDVKM. The CDR3 runs 14 residues. Source material: PBMCs. The receptor's source is a boy younger than 18 in good health and CMV-seronegative. V and J are TRBV28 and TRBJ1-1; TRBD1 is a possible D gene (5 bases). CDR3 protein: CASPKPLRATEAFF. In DNA, the CDR3 is TGTGCCAGCCCCAAACCCCTCAGGGCCACTGAAGCTTTCTTT.